What follows are 3 T cell receptor beta chains derived from one specimen sequenced in a study of OX40 agonist ivuxolimab in advanced cancers. Clones were sequenced by immunoSEQ multiplex PCR, and TCRdb holds only the in-frame ones, with some missing. The sample contains more than 100,000 clones, 90% to 95% of which appear only once. Specimen: CD4+ or CD8+ T cells sorted from blood, collected in a trial of the OX40 agonist ivuxolimab. The receptors come from an adult with an advanced solid tumor such as melanoma, head and neck, liver or kidney cancer.

The chain employs TRBV6-5 and TRBJ2-7, with D unresolved. Trimming stripped 1 base from V and 5 bases from J, with 12 bases between. Germline CDR1 and CDR2: MNHEY and SVGAGI. The CDR3 loop spans 14 amino acids. The CDR3 sequence: CASSYFARTNEQYF. CDR3 in DNA: TGTGCCAGCAGTTACTTTGCGCGAACCAACGAGCAGTACTTC.

This clone was recorded once. The chain joins TRBV7-2 to TRBJ2-3, with D unresolved. Germline assignment: CDR1 SGHTA and CDR2 FQGNSA. The CDR3 covers 15 residues. V gave up 1 base and J gave up 6 bases, with 14 bases separating them. Written as DNA, the CDR3 is TGTGCCAGCAGCTTAGTAACCGGAAAGGTTGATACGCAGTATTTT. Translation: CASSLVTGKVDTQYF. Full variable domain (remainder filled in from reference TRBV7-2 and TRBJ2-3): GAGVSQSPSNKVTEKGKDVELRCDPISGHTALYWYRQSLGQGLEFLIYFQGNSAPDKSGLPSDRFSAERTGGSVSTLTIQRTQQEDSAVYLCASSLVTGKVDTQYFGPGTRLTVL.

The V call is TRBV10-3, the J call TRBJ1-2; 11 bases are a match to TRBD1. Germline CDR1 ENHRY, CDR2 SYGVKD. J lost 4 bases, V lost 0 bases, and 1 base had no gene match. This CDR3 has 15 residues. The CDR3 sequence: CAISESGQGAYGYTF. Here the CDR3 DNA reads TGTGCCATCAGTGAGTCCGGACAGGGGGCCTATGGCTACACCTTC.